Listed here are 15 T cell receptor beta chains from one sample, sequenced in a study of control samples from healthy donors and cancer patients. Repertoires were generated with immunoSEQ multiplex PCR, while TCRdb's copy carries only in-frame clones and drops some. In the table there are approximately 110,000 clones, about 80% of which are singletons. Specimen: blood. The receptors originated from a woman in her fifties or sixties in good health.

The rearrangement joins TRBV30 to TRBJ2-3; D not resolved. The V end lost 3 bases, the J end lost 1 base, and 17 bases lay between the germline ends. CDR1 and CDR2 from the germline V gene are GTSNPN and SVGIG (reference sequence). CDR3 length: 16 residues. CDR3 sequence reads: CAWSRRLPIGTDTQYF. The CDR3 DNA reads TGTGCCTGGAGCCGCCGGCTCCCGATTGGCACAGATACGCAGTATTTT.

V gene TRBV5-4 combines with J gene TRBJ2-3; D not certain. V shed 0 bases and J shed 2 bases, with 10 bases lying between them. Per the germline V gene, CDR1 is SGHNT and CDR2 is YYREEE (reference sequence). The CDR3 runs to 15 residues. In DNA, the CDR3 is TGTGCCAGCAGCTTGGCAAGTGCCCCCACAGATACGCAGTATTTT. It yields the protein CASSLASAPTDTQYF.

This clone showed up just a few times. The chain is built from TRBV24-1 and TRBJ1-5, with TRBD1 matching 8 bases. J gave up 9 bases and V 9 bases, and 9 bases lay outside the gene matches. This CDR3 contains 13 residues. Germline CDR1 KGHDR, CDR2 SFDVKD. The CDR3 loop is CATDRGQWWPQHF. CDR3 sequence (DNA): TGTGCCACCGACAGGGGCCAGTGGTGGCCCCAGCATTTT.

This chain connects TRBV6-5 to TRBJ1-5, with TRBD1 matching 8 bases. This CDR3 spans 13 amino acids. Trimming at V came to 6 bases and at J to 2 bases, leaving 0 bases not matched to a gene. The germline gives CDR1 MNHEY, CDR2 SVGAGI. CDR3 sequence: CASRTGGNQPQHF. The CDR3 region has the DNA TGTGCCAGCAGGACAGGGGGCAATCAGCCCCAGCATTTT.

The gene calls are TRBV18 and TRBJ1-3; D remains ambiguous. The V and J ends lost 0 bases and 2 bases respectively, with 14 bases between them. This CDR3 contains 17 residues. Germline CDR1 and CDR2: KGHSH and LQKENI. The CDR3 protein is CASSPPMHRGPGNTIYF. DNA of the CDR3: TGTGCCAGCTCACCACCGATGCACCGAGGGCCTGGAAACACCATATATTTT.

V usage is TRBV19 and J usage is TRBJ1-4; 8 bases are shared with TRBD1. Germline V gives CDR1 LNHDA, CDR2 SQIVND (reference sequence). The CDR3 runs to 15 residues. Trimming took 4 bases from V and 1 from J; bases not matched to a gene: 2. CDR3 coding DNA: TGTGCCAGTAGTACTGGGACAGGAACTAATGAAAAACTGTTTTTT. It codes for CASSTGTGTNEKLFF.

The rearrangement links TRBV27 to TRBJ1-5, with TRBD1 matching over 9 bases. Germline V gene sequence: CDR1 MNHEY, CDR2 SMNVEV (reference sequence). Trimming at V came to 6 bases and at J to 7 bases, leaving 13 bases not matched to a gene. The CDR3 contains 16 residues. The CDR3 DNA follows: TGTGCCAGCAGCGCCTTATCGGGACAGGGTAACCAGCCCCAGCATTTT. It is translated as CASSALSGQGNQPQHF.

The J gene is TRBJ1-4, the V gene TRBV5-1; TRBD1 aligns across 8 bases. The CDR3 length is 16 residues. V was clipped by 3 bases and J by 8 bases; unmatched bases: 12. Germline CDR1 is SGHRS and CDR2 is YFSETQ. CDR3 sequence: CASSSGTGGSREKLFF. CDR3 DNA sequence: TGCGCCAGCAGCTCCGGGACAGGCGGGTCTCGGGAAAAACTGTTTTTT. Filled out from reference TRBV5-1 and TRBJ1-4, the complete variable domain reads KAGVTQTPRYLIKTRGQQVTLSCSPISGHRSVSWYQQTPGQGLQFLFEYFSETQRNKGNFPGRFSGRQFSNSRSEMNVSTLELGDSALYLCASSSGTGGSREKLFFGSGTQLSVL.

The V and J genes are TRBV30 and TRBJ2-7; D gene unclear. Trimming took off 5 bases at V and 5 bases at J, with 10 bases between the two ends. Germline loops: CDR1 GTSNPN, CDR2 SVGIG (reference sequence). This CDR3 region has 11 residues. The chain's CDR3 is CAWRRSNEQYF. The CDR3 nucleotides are TGTGCCTGGCGACGGTCCAACGAGCAGTACTTC.

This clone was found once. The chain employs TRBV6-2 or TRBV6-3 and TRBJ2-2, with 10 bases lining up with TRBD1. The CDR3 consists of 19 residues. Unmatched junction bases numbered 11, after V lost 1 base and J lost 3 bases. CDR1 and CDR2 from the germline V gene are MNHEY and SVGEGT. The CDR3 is CASSYFFSFGTGDTGELFF. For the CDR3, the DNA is TGTGCCAGCAGTTACTTTTTTTCCTTCGGGACAGGGGACACCGGGGAGCTGTTTTTT.

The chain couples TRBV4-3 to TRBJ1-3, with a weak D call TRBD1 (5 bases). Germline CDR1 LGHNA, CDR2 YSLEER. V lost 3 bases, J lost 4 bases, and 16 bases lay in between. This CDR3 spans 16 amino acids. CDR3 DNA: TGCGCCAGCAGCCAGGATATAGGGACCGGGGGAAACACCATATATTTT. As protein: CASSQDIGTGGNTIYF.

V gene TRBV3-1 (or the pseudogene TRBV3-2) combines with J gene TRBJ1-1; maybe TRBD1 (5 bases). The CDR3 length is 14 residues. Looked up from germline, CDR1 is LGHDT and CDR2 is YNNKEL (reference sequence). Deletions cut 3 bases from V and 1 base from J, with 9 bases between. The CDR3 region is CASSQGGGNTEAFF. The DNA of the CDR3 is TGTGCCAGCAGCCAGGGGGGAGGGAACACTGAAGCTTTCTTT.

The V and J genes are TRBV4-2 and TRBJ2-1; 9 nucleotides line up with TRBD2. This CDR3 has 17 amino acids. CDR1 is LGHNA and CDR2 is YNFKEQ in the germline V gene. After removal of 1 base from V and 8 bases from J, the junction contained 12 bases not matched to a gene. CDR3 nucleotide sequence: TGTGCCAGCAGCCAAGGTAGCGGGGGCCTGTATAAGGATGAGCAGTTCTTC. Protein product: CASSQGSGGLYKDEQFF.

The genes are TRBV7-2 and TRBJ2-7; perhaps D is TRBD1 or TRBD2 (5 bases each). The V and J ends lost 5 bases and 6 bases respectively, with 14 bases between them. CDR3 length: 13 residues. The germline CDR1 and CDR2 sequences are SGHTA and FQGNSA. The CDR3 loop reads CASSLSRGGEQYF. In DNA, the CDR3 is TGTGCCAGCAGCCTTAGTCGGGGCGGCGAGCAGTACTTC.

DNA of the CDR3: TGCGCCAGCAGCCCGGGACTAGCGCCAGATACGCAGTATTTT. Its translation is CASSPGLAPDTQYF. This chain joins TRBV4-3 and TRBJ2-3; 10 positions agree with TRBD2. The CDR3 sequence is 14 residues long. Losses at the gene ends were 4 bases for V and 4 bases for J; bases not matched to a gene: 2. Germline assignment: CDR1 LGHNA and CDR2 YSLEER.